These 30 T cell receptor beta chains were sequenced from one sample in a study of T-cell reconstitution after alpha-beta-depleted transplantation in children. Using unique molecular identifiers, the investigators prepared the TCRbeta library. TCRdb reprocessed the PCR reads via MiXCR and lists one record per CDR3 protein. The table shows about 460,000 distinct CDR3 sequences, with about 11% occurring only once. This specimen consisted of PBMCs, obtained before TCRalphabeta/CD19-depleted stem cell transplant. These receptors were taken from a child between 2 and 9 years old with inherited bone marrow failure, due to receive a stem cell transplant.

This clonotype was seen at least ten times. This chain joins TRBV29-1 and TRBJ2-5, with TRBD1 matching over 7 bases. The CDR3 is made up of 13 amino acids. CDR1 is SQVTM and CDR2 is ANQGSEA in the germline V gene. Unmatched junction bases numbered 11, after V lost 8 bases and J lost 5 bases. CDR3 sequence (DNA): TGCAGCTTCTCGACAGCCAGGGGGGAGACCCAGTACTTC. Translating gives CSFSTARGETQYF.

The chain links TRBV7-9 to TRBJ2-1, with D hard to call. Per the germline V gene, CDR1 is SEHNR and CDR2 is FQNEAQ (reference sequence). The CDR3 runs to 16 residues. V was trimmed by 2 bases and J by 3 bases, leaving 14 bases between them. CDR3 sequence reads: CASSLFGPPYYNEQFF. The CDR3 region has the DNA TGTGCCAGCAGCTTATTCGGGCCACCGTACTACAATGAGCAGTTCTTC.

CDR3 region: CSARDLAGETSHEQYF. The CDR3 DNA follows: TGCAGTGCTAGAGATCTAGCGGGAGAAACTTCGCACGAGCAGTACTTC. The chain is built from TRBV20-1 and TRBJ2-7, with 10 positions matching TRBD2. V gave up 0 bases and J gave up 5 bases; unmatched junction bases: 10. The germline V gene has CDR1 DFQATT and CDR2 SNEGSKA (reference sequence). The CDR3 is 16 residues long.

This clonotype was recorded a few times. The chain couples TRBV21-1 to TRBJ2-7. TRBV21-1 is termed a pseudogene. This CDR3 spans 14 amino acids. The CDR3 protein is CASTSGHSSYEQYF. In nucleotides, the CDR3 is TGTGCCAGCACGTCTGGGCATAGCTCCTACGAGCAGTACTTC.

This clonotype was detected a few times. The V gene is TRBV19, the J gene TRBJ2-1; D gene uncertain. V dropped 0 bases and J dropped 0 bases, with 9 bases sitting between them. Germline V gene sequence: CDR1 LNHDA, CDR2 SQIVND (reference sequence). CDR3 length: 16 amino acids. The CDR3 bases are TGTGCCAGTAGTATAGAGGACGGCTACTCCTACAATGAGCAGTTCTTC. This codes for CASSIEDGYSYNEQFF.

This clonotype has only a few counts. The rearrangement links TRBV19 to TRBJ2-6; no clear D. Germline values: CDR1 LNHDA, CDR2 SQIVND (reference sequence). Trimming left V 2 bases short and J 0 bases short, with 11 bases between. This CDR3 has 17 residues. CDR3 bases: TGTGCCAGTAGTATAAACTGGAGAAGCTCTGGGGCCAACGTCCTGACTTTC. This gives the protein CASSINWRSSGANVLTF.

As to this clonotype: A much larger clone differs from this one at a single base, so this may be a read error. The chain carries TRBV20-1 and TRBJ2-7; TRBD2 matches 7 bases. Germline CDR1 and CDR2: DFQATT and SNEGSKA (reference sequence). The CDR3 contains 14 residues. The J segment lost 2 bases and the V segment lost 4 bases, leaving 8 bases of the junction unmatched. The DNA of the CDR3 is TGCAGTGCTATGGGAGGGGAGGCGACCTACGAGCAGTACTTC. This translates into CSAMGGEATYEQYF.

The chain has TRBV6-1 and TRBJ2-7; TRBD1 matches 8 bases. Germline V gives CDR1 MNHNS, CDR2 SASEGT. The CDR3 is 13 residues long. Germline trimming cut 8 bases from V and 3 bases from J; bases unmatched to any gene: 6. The CDR3 coding sequence is TGTGCCAGCGGGAGACAGGGGAGCTACGAGCAGTACTTC. This gives the protein CASGRQGSYEQYF.

Regarding this clonotype: Relative to the germline gene, one junction end is altered; a read error may explain this. This chain uses TRBV4-3 with TRBJ2-1; 8 bases are shared with TRBD2. The germline V gene encodes CDR1 LGHNA and CDR2 YSLEER. This CDR3 is built from 19 residues. The CDR3 here is CASSQEWGIGAGAYNGQFF. In nucleotides, the CDR3 is TGCGCCAGCAGCCAAGAATGGGGCATTGGAGCGGGAGCCTACAATGGGCAGTTCTTC.

This clonotype was detected a few times. The chain joins TRBV6-5 to TRBJ1-3, with TRBD1 matching 9 bases. The V gene's germline CDR1 is MNHEY and CDR2 SVGAGI. This CDR3 has 17 amino acids. The J segment lost 2 bases and the V segment lost 2 bases, leaving 7 bases of the junction unmatched. The CDR3 nucleotides read TGTGCCAGCAGTTACGCTCTAACAGGGGGCCCTGGAAACACCATATATTTT. Translated: CASSYALTGGPGNTIYF.

Ten or more counts support this clonotype. CDR3 DNA: TGTGCCAGCAGCTCAGAACTAGCGGACAACGAGCAGTACTTC. Protein sequence: CASSSELADNEQYF. The chain links TRBV7-2 to TRBJ2-7; 8 bases are a match to TRBD2. The CDR3 runs to 14 residues. Looked up from germline, CDR1 is SGHTA and CDR2 is FQGNSA. V was clipped by 4 bases and J by 5 bases; unmatched bases: 7.

This clonotype was seen only a few times. V usage is TRBV27 and J usage is TRBJ2-7; TRBD2 aligns across 7 bases. CDR1 is MNHEY, CDR2 SMNVEV, per germline (reference sequence). The V gene end was trimmed by 4 bases and the J gene end by 3 bases; junction bases not matched to a gene: 6. The CDR3 totals 14 residues. CDR3 protein: CASSWGGSGYEQYF. DNA of the CDR3: TGTGCCAGCAGTTGGGGGGGTAGCGGCTACGAGCAGTACTTC.

Comment on this clonotype: It may be a read error: a sequence one base away is much more abundant. V gene TRBV5-4 combines with J gene TRBJ2-1, with D maybe TRBD2 (5 bases). There are 13 residues in the CDR3. Germline values: CDR1 SGHNT, CDR2 YYREEE (reference sequence). As DNA, the CDR3 is TGTGCCAGCAGCACGACGCTAGCTAATGACCAGTTCTTC. Protein: CASSTTLANDQFF.

This clonotype was recorded many times. The V call is TRBV29-1, the J call TRBJ2-1; TRBD1 or TRBD2 may be the D gene (5 bases each). The CDR3 is 15 residues long. Germline V lookup: CDR1 SQVTM, CDR2 ANQGSEA. Trimming took 7 bases from V and 10 from J, leaving 26 bases between them. CDR3 nucleotides: TGCAGCGCCCCCCCTATAGGGGATGCCCCGGGAGAGCAGTTCTTC. This translates into CSAPPIGDAPGEQFF.

This clonotype was recorded at least ten times. The CDR3 DNA reads as TGCAGCGCCCCTAGAGAAACCGGGGAGCTGTTTTTT. This sequence encodes CSAPRETGELFF. V gene TRBV29-1 combines with J gene TRBJ2-2; no firm D call. The CDR3 runs 12 residues. Germline assignment: CDR1 SQVTM and CDR2 ANQGSEA. V was clipped by 7 bases and J by 5 bases, with 11 bases between them.

The rearrangement links TRBV12-3 or TRBV12-4 to TRBJ2-7, with 10 bases that match TRBD2. The CDR3 runs 14 residues. V gave up 1 base and J gave up 6 bases; unmatched junction bases: 3. The CDR3 DNA reads as TGTGCCAGCAGTTTAGGGACTAGCGGTATCGAGCAGTACTTC. Protein product: CASSLGTSGIEQYF.

Remarks on this clonotype: A much larger clone lies one base from this, so it may be a read error. This chain links TRBV7-9 with TRBJ1-1, with D possibly being TRBD1 (5 bases). CDR1 is SEHNR, CDR2 FQNEAQ, per germline (reference sequence). This CDR3 has 16 amino acids. The V end lost 1 base, the J end lost 6 bases, and 18 bases lay between the germline ends. CDR3 nucleotides: TGTGCCAGCAGCTTAGGTTTTCCAGGGTGCGTTGCTGAAGCTTTCTTT. Encoded protein: CASSLGFPGCVAEAFF.

This clonotype was picked up a small number of times. This rearrangement joins TRBV12-3 or TRBV12-4 to TRBJ2-7; 9 bases are shared with TRBD1. V gave up 5 bases and J gave up 7 bases; unmatched junction bases: 15. The CDR3 has 16 residues. The DNA of the CDR3 is TGTGCCAGCAGTATAATAAGCCGCGGGACAGGGTGGGAGCAGTACTTC. Protein sequence: CASSIISRGTGWEQYF.

This clonotype was observed at least ten times. The CDR3 DNA sequence: TGTGCCAGCAGTTTATCCCCGTTTGGGCGGGAGGAGCAGTTCTTC. Amino acid sequence: CASSLSPFGREEQFF. This chain joins TRBV27 and TRBJ2-1; 7 bases are shared with TRBD2. There are 15 residues in the CDR3. Losses at the gene ends were 0 bases for V and 10 bases for J; bases not matched to a gene: 9. Per germline, CDR1 MNHEY and CDR2 SMNVEV (reference sequence).

This clonotype appeared many times. The chain combines TRBV10-2 with TRBJ2-7; D might be TRBD1 (6 bases). The germline gives CDR1 WSHSY, CDR2 SAAADI. The CDR3 is 14 residues long. V lost 0 bases, J lost 4 bases, and 10 bases lay in between. CDR3 nucleotide sequence: TGCGCCAGCAGTGAGTCGTGGGGGCGGTACGAGCAGTACTTC. Amino acids: CASSESWGRYEQYF.

This chain links TRBV20-1 with TRBJ2-1, with TRBD2 matching 7 bases. Germline V CDR1 and CDR2: DFQATT, SNEGSKA (reference sequence). V gave up 6 bases and J gave up 3 bases; unmatched junction bases: 2. The CDR3 extends over 12 amino acids. The CDR3 region is CSAQRDYNEQFF. The DNA of the CDR3 is TGCAGTGCCCAGCGGGACTACAATGAGCAGTTCTTC.

The chain combines TRBV6-1 with TRBJ1-1; 9 positions match TRBD1. The CDR3 runs to 16 residues. The germline V gene has CDR1 MNHNS and CDR2 SASEGT. With V trimmed by 6 bases and J by 6 bases, 14 bases remained unmatched. The CDR3 here is CASRPLPGQGLAEAFF. CDR3 in DNA: TGTGCCAGCAGGCCACTCCCGGGACAGGGTTTGGCTGAAGCTTTCTTT.

The table lists this clonotype with many counts. The chain recombines TRBV7-9 with TRBJ2-7; 8 bases agree with TRBD2. The CDR3 is 15 amino acids. CDR1 is SEHNR and CDR2 is FQNEAQ in the germline V gene (reference sequence). V shed 5 bases and J 5 bases; nucleotides not matched to a gene: 11. CDR3 nucleotide sequence: TGTGCCAGCAGCCTCAGCGGGAGCCTGCCTGACGAGCAGTACTTC. The encoded protein is CASSLSGSLPDEQYF.

This clonotype was detected ten times or more. This rearrangement joins TRBV5-1 to TRBJ2-3, with TRBD1 as a possible D gene (6 bases). The length of the CDR3 is 16 residues. Germline V gives CDR1 SGHRS, CDR2 YFSETQ. Trimming removed 4 bases at V and 0 bases at J, with 15 bases between. The CDR3 reads CASSGGTHTSTDTQYF. Written as DNA, the CDR3 is TGCGCCAGCAGCGGTGGGACACATACTAGCACAGATACGCAGTATTTT.

This clonotype was detected many times. This chain joins TRBV28 and TRBJ1-5, with 9 bases matching TRBD1. Germline V lookup: CDR1 MDHEN, CDR2 SYDVKM. V trimming: 8 bases; J trimming: 5 bases; junction bases outside the gene matches: 7. The CDR3 has 14 residues. CDR3 nucleotide sequence: TGTGCCAGCTCTACGGGACAGGGTGATCAGCCCCAGCATTTT. Encoded protein: CASSTGQGDQPQHF.

Many counts were recorded for this clonotype. The rearrangement joins TRBV20-1 to TRBJ1-6; D is possibly TRBD1 (6 bases). Germline V CDR1 and CDR2: DFQATT, SNEGSKA (reference sequence). V was cut by 5 bases and J by 5 bases, with 10 bases left in between. This CDR3 is built from 13 residues. In DNA form, the CDR3 reads TGCAGTGCTCCTGGACAGAATAATTCACCCCTCCACTTT. Protein: CSAPGQNNSPLHF.

The table lists this clonotype with many counts. The rearrangement joins TRBV6-2 or TRBV6-3 to TRBJ2-1, with TRBD1 identical over 7 bases. This CDR3 has 16 residues. The germline V gene encodes CDR1 MNHEY and CDR2 SVGEGT. V shed 2 bases and J 2 bases; nucleotides not matched to a gene: 6. The CDR3 DNA reads as TGTGCCAGCAGTTACACCCCCGGGACAGCCTACAATGAGCAGTTCTTC. Its protein product is CASSYTPGTAYNEQFF.

This clonotype was detected ten times or more. The chain couples TRBV29-1 to TRBJ2-1; tentatively, D is TRBD2 (6 bases). The CDR3 totals 13 residues. V shed 2 bases and J shed 4 bases, with 9 bases lying between them. Germline values: CDR1 SQVTM, CDR2 ANQGSEA. Here the CDR3 DNA reads TGCAGCGTTGAAATAAGCGGGTACAATGAGCAGTTCTTC. The encoded protein is CSVEISGYNEQFF.

This sequence joins TRBV7-2 and TRBJ2-6, with unresolved D. Deletions cut 1 base from V and 0 bases from J, with 10 bases between. Germline V gives CDR1 SGHTA, CDR2 FQGNSA. The CDR3 consists of 17 residues. CDR3 sequence (DNA): TGTGCCAGCAGCTTAGGATCCGTTCTCTCTGGGGCCAACGTCCTGACTTTC. Translated: CASSLGSVLSGANVLTF. Full variable domain (missing parts from reference TRBV7-2 and TRBJ2-6): GAGVSQSPSNKVTEKGKDVELRCDPISGHTALYWYRQSLGQGLEFLIYFQGNSAPDKSGLPSDRFSAERTGGSVSTLTIQRTQQEDSAVYLCASSLGSVLSGANVLTFGAGSRLTVL.

This clonotype was counted ten times or more. The CDR3 is CASSLRAPNTEAFF. CDR3 in DNA: TGTGCCAGCAGTTTGAGGGCCCCGAACACTGAAGCTTTCTTT. J is TRBJ1-1 and V is TRBV28, with D unresolved. V was trimmed by 3 bases and J by 1 base, leaving 9 bases between them. In germline, CDR1 is MDHEN, CDR2 SYDVKM. This CDR3 has 14 amino acids.